This paragraph reports one TCR beta chain. No antigen is known for it. Using immunoSEQ multiplex PCR, the repertoire was profiled, and TCRdb retains in-frame clones only, with some absent. The sample lists some 30,000 clones; about 73% were seen once. The data are from a study of CD4 T cells in relation to SARS-CoV-2 and coronaviruses. The CDR3 is made up of 16 amino acids. The V and J ends lost 8 bases and 5 bases, in that order; junction bases with no gene match: 15. Per germline, CDR1 SQVTM and CDR2 ANQGSEA. CD4+ T cells from unexposed donors were obtained before the COVID-19 pandemic (2011-2018). CD4+ T cells were isolated from the cells after roughly 11 days of culture. Cells permitting, SARS-CoV-2 S/N and four cold-coronavirus spikes were tested on unexposed-donor CD4+ T cells.

The sequence was obtained from a human donor in good health. The chain is built from TRBV29-1 and TRBJ2-1; 10 bases are a match to TRBD2. Source material: CD4+ T cells from PBMCs, cultured in vitro. CDR3 sequence: CSFLAPLAGINNEQFF. Here the CDR3 DNA reads TGCAGCTTCCTGGCCCCACTAGCGGGGATAAACAATGAGCAGTTCTTC.